Each of the 28 T cell receptor beta chains below was sequenced from the same sample in a study of cytomegalovirus exposure and HLA in healthy donors. 60 Vbeta and 13 Jbeta primers were used in PCR. Method: immunoSEQ multiplex PCR; TCRdb's copy keeps in-frame clones and lacks some. The table has some 110,000 clones, 73% seen once. Sample: PBMCs. These receptors were taken from a woman younger than 45 in good health and CMV-seronegative.

To note about this clone: Other DNA sequences in this sample translate to the same CDR3. This chain joins TRBV29-1 and TRBJ1-2, with D possibly TRBD1 on 6 matching bases. The CDR3 has 11 residues. CDR1 and CDR2 (germline): SQVTM, ANQGSEA. V was cut by 4 bases and J by 4 bases, with 7 bases left in between. CDR3 nucleotides: TGCAGCGTTGGGGGGCTCTATGGCTACACCTTC. Translated, it gives CSVGGLYGYTF. Full variable domain (missing parts from reference TRBV29-1 and TRBJ1-2): SAVISQKPSRDICQRGTSLTIQCQVDSQVTMMFWYRQQPGQSLTLIATANQGSEATYESGFVIDKFPISRPNLTFSTLTVSNMSPEDSSIYLCSVGGLYGYTFGSGTRLTVV.

J is TRBJ1-4 and V is TRBV5-6, with D maybe TRBD1 (5 bases). The CDR3 is 15 amino acids. Trimming cost V 4 bases and J 4 bases, with 14 bases left between them. The germline gives CDR1 SGHDT, CDR2 YYEEEE. The CDR3 protein is CASSPRRQINEKLFF. The DNA of the CDR3 is TGTGCCAGCAGCCCCCGGAGACAGATTAATGAAAAACTGTTTTTT.

This clone was found a few times. The chain uses TRBV25-1 and TRBJ1-1; tentative D call: TRBD1 (6 bases). Trimming took off 6 bases at V and 11 bases at J, with 22 bases between the two ends. Germline V lookup: CDR1 MGHDK, CDR2 SYGVNS. The CDR3 sequence is 14 residues long. The CDR3 protein is CASRLGGTGSGAFF. CDR3 nucleotides: TGTGCCAGCAGATTAGGGGGAACGGGGTCGGGGGCTTTCTTT.

The chain joins TRBV27 to TRBJ2-3; D remains unclear. Per the germline V gene, CDR1 is MNHEY and CDR2 is SMNVEV (reference sequence). The CDR3 totals 14 residues. V lost 2 bases and J lost 0, with 6 bases in between. CDR3 sequence: CASSLPSSTDTQYF. CDR3 sequence (DNA): TGTGCCAGCAGTTTACCCTCGAGCACAGATACGCAGTATTTT.

The chain uses TRBV19 and TRBJ2-3, with D maybe TRBD2 (6 bases). V lost 10 bases and J lost 5, with 16 bases in between. The germline V gene encodes CDR1 LNHDA and CDR2 SQIVND (reference sequence). The CDR3 has 13 amino acids. CDR3 protein: CATLREVGDTQYF. The CDR3 DNA reads TGTGCCACTCTCAGGGAGGTAGGAGATACGCAGTATTTT.

This clone occurred a few times. This rearrangement joins TRBV29-1 to TRBJ1-2; possible D gene TRBD1, 6 bases. The germline gives CDR1 SQVTM, CDR2 ANQGSEA. The CDR3 has 11 residues. Trimming shortened V by 7 bases and J by 5 bases, and 11 bases separated the two germline ends. The DNA for the CDR3 is TGCAGCGCCAGGGGAGCTTATGGCTACACCTTC. It translates to CSARGAYGYTF.

J is TRBJ1-3 and V is TRBV2; D remains unclear. Germline assignment: CDR1 SNHLY and CDR2 FYNNEI. The germline V and J ends were trimmed by 6 bases and 4 bases, with 10 bases remaining between them. The CDR3 runs to 13 residues. The CDR3, as DNA: TGTGCCAGCAGATGGGGAGCAGGAAACACCATATATTTT. Encoded protein: CASRWGAGNTIYF.

The V gene is TRBV6-4, the J gene TRBJ1-5; a possible D gene is TRBD1 (6 bases). Trimming took off 3 bases at V and 6 bases at J, with 18 bases between the two ends. CDR3 size: 16 residues. Per germline, CDR1 MRHNA and CDR2 SNTAGT. The DNA of the CDR3 is TGTGCCAGCAGTGATGCCACAGGGTCCTATGGTCAGCCCCAGCATTTT. Translation gives CASSDATGSYGQPQHF.

The chain joins TRBV10-1 to TRBJ2-3, with 10 bases aligning to TRBD2. Germline V gives CDR1 WNHNN, CDR2 SYGVQD (reference sequence). The CDR3 runs 15 residues. Trimming at V came to 3 bases and at J to 1 base, leaving 1 base not matched to a gene. The CDR3 DNA sequence: TGCGCCAGCAGTGATGGGACTAGCGGCACAGATACGCAGTATTTT. Its translation: CASSDGTSGTDTQYF.

Worth noting for this clone: The sample contains more than one DNA sequence encoding this CDR3. The chain employs TRBV30 and TRBJ1-5; D ambiguous. V was shortened by 1 base and J by 9 bases, with 10 bases between the two germline ends. The CDR3 is 12 amino acids. Germline V lookup: CDR1 GTSNPN, CDR2 SVGIG (reference sequence). The chain's CDR3 is CAWSAGGWPQHF. Written as DNA, the CDR3 is TGTGCCTGGAGTGCCGGCGGATGGCCCCAGCATTTT.

The J gene is TRBJ1-2, the V gene TRBV7-9; 7 bases line up with TRBD1. V lost 5 bases, J lost 8 bases, and 14 bases stayed unmatched. Looked up from germline, CDR1 is SEHNR and CDR2 is FQNEAQ (reference sequence). The CDR3 spans 15 residues. The CDR3, as DNA: TGTGCCAGCAGCCTTATCTCGGGGATGACAGGGGGCTACACCTTC. Its translation: CASSLISGMTGGYTF.

This clone was counted a few times. The chain employs TRBV11-3 and TRBJ2-7; 8 bases map to TRBD1. This CDR3 comprises 12 residues. With 2 bases clipped from V and 12 bases from J, the junction kept 6 bases outside the gene matches. Germline V lookup: CDR1 SGHNT, CDR2 YENEEA. The CDR3 DNA reads as TGTGCCAGCAGCTTACAGGGGGCGCGGGGGTACTTC. This translates into CASSLQGARGYF.

This clone occurred a few times. The chain links TRBV5-1 to TRBJ2-2; a possible D gene is TRBD1 (7 bases). The ends were cut back, 10 bases at V and 2 bases at J, with 15 bases in the middle. The CDR3 extends over 14 amino acids. In germline, CDR1 is SGHRS, CDR2 YFSETQ. CDR3: CASSQGGNTGELFF. DNA for the CDR3: TGCGCCTCCTCTCAGGGGGGAAACACCGGGGAGCTGTTTTTT. Full variable domain (outside the CDR3, taken from reference TRBV5-1 and TRBJ2-2): KAGVTQTPRYLIKTRGQQVTLSCSPISGHRSVSWYQQTPGQGLQFLFEYFSETQRNKGNFPGRFSGRQFSNSRSEMNVSTLELGDSALYLCASSQGGNTGELFFGEGSRLTVL.

The chain employs TRBV19 and TRBJ2-7; TRBD1 agrees at 7 bases. CDR3 length: 15 amino acids. V was clipped by 2 bases and J by 5 bases; unmatched bases: 9. CDR1 and CDR2 (germline): LNHDA, SQIVND (reference sequence). CDR3 in DNA: TGTGCCAGTAGTATATCCGACAGGGCGTCCAACGAGCAGTACTTC. Residues: CASSISDRASNEQYF.

In this sample, this clone turned up once. The V call is TRBV5-6, the J call TRBJ1-2; 12 bases align to TRBD1. In germline, CDR1 is SGHDT, CDR2 YYEEEE. V gave up 3 bases and J gave up 8 bases; unmatched junction bases: 5. This CDR3 contains 14 residues. CDR3 DNA sequence: TGTGCCAGCAGCTATCGGGACAGGGGGCACGGCTACACCTTC. Translating it yields CASSYRDRGHGYTF.

This clone was seen a handful of times. CDR3 in DNA: TGTGCCAGCAGCTTATATGGGAGAACAGTCACTGAAGCTTTCTTT. It is translated as CASSLYGRTVTEAFF. This chain uses TRBV5-6 with TRBJ1-1; no firm D call. The germline CDR1 and CDR2 sequences are SGHDT and YYEEEE. V lost 2 bases, J lost 4 bases, and 15 bases lay in between. The CDR3 consists of 15 residues.

Concerning this clone: One end of the junction fails to match germline, which may point to a read error. This chain connects TRBV7-9 to TRBJ1-5; the D is unclear. The germline gives CDR1 SEHNR, CDR2 FQNEAQ (reference sequence). This CDR3 contains 12 residues. CDR3 bases: TGTTCCAGCAGCACACCGTTTCAGCCCCAGCATTTT. It codes for CSSSTPFQPQHF.

This chain joins TRBV10-3 and TRBJ1-5; D gene uncertain. Trimming left V 3 bases short and J 7 bases short, with 10 bases between. Germline CDR1 is ENHRY and CDR2 is SYGVKD. The CDR3 length is 13 residues. In nucleotides, the CDR3 is TGTGCCATCAGTGACGGTAACCACCAGCCCCAGCATTTT. It is translated as CAISDGNHQPQHF.

The chain couples TRBV2 to TRBJ1-1; D is unresolved. There are 13 residues in the CDR3. The germline V gene has CDR1 SNHLY and CDR2 FYNNEI. Deletions cut 4 bases from V and 3 bases from J, with 9 bases between. The CDR3 is CASSGAWDTEAFF. In nucleotides, the CDR3 is TGTGCCAGCAGTGGGGCGTGGGACACTGAAGCTTTCTTT.

This clone was observed once. The V gene is TRBV7-7, the J gene TRBJ2-3; 9 nucleotides line up with TRBD1. From germline, CDR1 is SSHAT and CDR2 FNYEAQ (reference sequence). J gave up 3 bases and V 5 bases, and 9 bases lay outside the gene matches. The CDR3 spans 16 residues. CDR3 residues: CASSPAGGQGTDTQYF. The DNA of the CDR3 is TGTGCCAGCAGCCCCGCTGGGGGACAGGGAACAGATACGCAGTATTTT. The complete variable domain, with remaining parts taken from reference TRBV7-7 and TRBJ2-3, reads GAGVSQSPRYKVTKRGQDVTLRCDPISSHATLYWYQQALGQGPEFLTYFNYEAQPDKSGLPSDRFSAERPEGSISTLTIQRTEQRDSAMYRCASSPAGGQGTDTQYFGPGTRLTVL.

This clone was recorded a few times. The V and J genes are TRBV11-2 and TRBJ2-1; possible D gene TRBD2, 5 bases. The ends were cut back, 4 bases at V and 3 bases at J, with 19 bases in the middle. Germline V gene data show CDR1 as SGHAT and CDR2 as FQNNGV. The CDR3 has 17 amino acids. This CDR3 is CASSSLDSLGNYNEQFF. The CDR3 DNA reads as TGTGCCAGCAGCTCACTGGACTCCCTTGGTAACTACAATGAGCAGTTCTTC.

CDR3 bases: TGCGCCAGCAGTGAGCCGCCACGGGGAGGCACTGAAGCTTTCTTT. Protein sequence: CASSEPPRGGTEAFF. This rearrangement joins TRBV10-2 to TRBJ1-1; D gene uncertain. V lost 2 bases, J lost 4 bases, and 14 bases lay in between. The CDR3 loop spans 15 amino acids. Germline V gives CDR1 WSHSY, CDR2 SAAADI.

V is TRBV6-5 and J is TRBJ1-4; 9 bases match TRBD1. Per the germline V gene, CDR1 is MNHEY and CDR2 is SVGAGI. The J segment lost 8 bases and the V segment lost 5 bases, leaving 9 bases of the junction unmatched. The CDR3 consists of 15 residues. CDR3 protein: CASSPWTGAGEKLFF. DNA of the CDR3: TGTGCCAGCAGTCCGTGGACAGGGGCTGGGGAAAAACTGTTTTTT.

The rearrangement uses TRBV29-1 and TRBJ1-1; perhaps TRBD1 as D (6 bases). The CDR3 has 13 residues. Trimming removed 4 bases from V and 2 bases from J, with 11 bases in between. Germline loops: CDR1 SQVTM, CDR2 ANQGSEA. CDR3 sequence reads: CSVGGGANTEAFF. The CDR3 DNA is TGCAGCGTTGGGGGGGGCGCCAACACTGAAGCTTTCTTT.

J is TRBJ1-1 and V is TRBV10-3, with 10 bases aligning to TRBD1. J gave up 6 bases and V 6 bases, and 4 bases lay outside the gene matches. The CDR3 sequence is 13 residues long. Germline assignment: CDR1 ENHRY and CDR2 SYGVKD. DNA of the CDR3: TGTGCCATCAGAGCCGGGACAGGGGCTGAAGCTTTCTTT. It translates to CAIRAGTGAEAFF.

This clone was recorded once. This chain uses TRBV7-2 with TRBJ1-5; 7 nucleotides align to TRBD1. Per the germline V gene, CDR1 is SGHTA and CDR2 is FQGNSA. V trimming: 5 bases; J trimming: 3 bases; junction bases outside the gene matches: 10. The CDR3 sequence is 16 residues long. The chain's CDR3 is CASSVRTGGDNQPQHF. Written as DNA, the CDR3 is TGTGCCAGCAGCGTCCGGACAGGAGGGGACAATCAGCCCCAGCATTTT.

The V gene is TRBV4-2, the J gene TRBJ2-1, with 8 bases fitting TRBD2. The CDR3 runs 17 residues. The germline V gene has CDR1 LGHNA and CDR2 YNFKEQ. V was pared by 3 bases and J by 3 bases, with 10 bases of the junction left unmatched. CDR3 region: CASSQSTGTSNYNEQFF. CDR3 coding DNA: TGTGCCAGCAGCCAGTCCACCGGGACTAGTAACTACAATGAGCAGTTCTTC.

In its sample, this clone was seen once. CDR3 protein: CASSDRTGGQPQHF. The CDR3 DNA reads as TGTGCCAGCAGCGATAGGACAGGGGGTCAGCCCCAGCATTTT. V and J are TRBV7-9 and TRBJ1-5; 10 positions match TRBD1. This CDR3 is built from 14 residues. The junction had 4 bases not matched to a gene; V was cut back by 5 bases and J by 6 bases. Germline loops: CDR1 SEHNR, CDR2 FQNEAQ (reference sequence).